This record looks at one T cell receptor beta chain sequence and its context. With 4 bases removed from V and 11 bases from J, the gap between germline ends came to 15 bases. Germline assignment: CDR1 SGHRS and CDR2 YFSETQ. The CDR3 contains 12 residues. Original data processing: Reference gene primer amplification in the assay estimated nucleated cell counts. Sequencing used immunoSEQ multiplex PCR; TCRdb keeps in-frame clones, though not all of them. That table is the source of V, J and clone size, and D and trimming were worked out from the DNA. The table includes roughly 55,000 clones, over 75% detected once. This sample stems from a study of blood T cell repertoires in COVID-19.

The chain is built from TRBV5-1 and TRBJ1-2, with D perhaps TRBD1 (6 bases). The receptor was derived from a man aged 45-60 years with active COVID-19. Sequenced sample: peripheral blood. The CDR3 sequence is CASSRNRELYTF. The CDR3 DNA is TGCGCCAGCAGCAGGAACAGGGAATTATACACCTTC.